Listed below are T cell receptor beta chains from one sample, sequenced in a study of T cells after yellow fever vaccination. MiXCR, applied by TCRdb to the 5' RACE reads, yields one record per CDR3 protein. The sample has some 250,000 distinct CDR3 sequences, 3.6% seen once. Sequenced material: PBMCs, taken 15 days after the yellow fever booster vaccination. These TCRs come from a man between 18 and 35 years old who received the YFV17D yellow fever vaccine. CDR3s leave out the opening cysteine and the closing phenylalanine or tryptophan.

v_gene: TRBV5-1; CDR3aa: ASSIGFTDTQY
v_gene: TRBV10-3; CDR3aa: ATTGGEETQY
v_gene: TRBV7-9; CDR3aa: ASSLATGGIQY
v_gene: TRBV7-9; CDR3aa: ASTPGLMNTEAF
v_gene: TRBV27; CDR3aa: ASSQVGLGTQY
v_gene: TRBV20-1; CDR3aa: SASRGVGELF
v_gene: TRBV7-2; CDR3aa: ASSAARGGLVYEQY
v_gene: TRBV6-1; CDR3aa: ASSGPAGGNTGELF
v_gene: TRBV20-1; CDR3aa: SARDSLAGTDTQY
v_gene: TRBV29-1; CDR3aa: SVGLGANVADTQY
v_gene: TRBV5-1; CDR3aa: ASSWAGTPSSYEQY
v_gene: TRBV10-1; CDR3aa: ASSEQGLTEAF
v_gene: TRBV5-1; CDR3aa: ASSGGSGETQY
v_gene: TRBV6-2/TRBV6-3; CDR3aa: ASSIGAGNEQF
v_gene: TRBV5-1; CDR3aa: ASSLKFDTEAF
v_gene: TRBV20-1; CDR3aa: SARDLAGGHIQY
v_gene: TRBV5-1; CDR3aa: ASSWTGGAETQY
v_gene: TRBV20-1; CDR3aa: SALDWSQETQY
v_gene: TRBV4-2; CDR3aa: ASRDGGGLLTDTQY
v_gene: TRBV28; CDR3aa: ASSSTYGEVGYT
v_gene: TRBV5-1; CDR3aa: ASSIAGFTDTQY
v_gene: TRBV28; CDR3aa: ASSSALWWGAPSTDTQY
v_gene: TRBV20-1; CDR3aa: SGTSSGDDLNTQY
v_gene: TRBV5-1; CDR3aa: ASSDTVNTEAF
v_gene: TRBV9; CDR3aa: ASSVVSDSPLH
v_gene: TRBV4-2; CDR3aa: ASSQETVRLQETQY
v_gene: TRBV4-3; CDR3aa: ASSQDRRAAEAF
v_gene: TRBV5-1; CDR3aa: ASSLYARGNTEAF
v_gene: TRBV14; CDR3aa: ASSQRSLKTQY
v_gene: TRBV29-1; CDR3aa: SAFLLDSRSYNEQF
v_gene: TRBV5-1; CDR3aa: ASSLVGQDGEQF
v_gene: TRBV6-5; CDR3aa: ASSYNPESPLH
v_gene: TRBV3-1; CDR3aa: ASSQKGEGKANIQY
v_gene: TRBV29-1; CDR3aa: SALTGAEEKLF
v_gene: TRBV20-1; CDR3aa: SARDLGVNSPLH
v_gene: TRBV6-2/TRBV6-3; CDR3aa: ASGRQGAGYGYT
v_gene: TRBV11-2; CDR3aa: ASSPIDNYNEQF
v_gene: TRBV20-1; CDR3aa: SARGLSPGTDTQY
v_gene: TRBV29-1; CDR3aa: STGDGGIRDEQY
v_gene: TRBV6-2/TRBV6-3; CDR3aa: ASSSVQGANSPLH
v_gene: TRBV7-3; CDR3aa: ASSSGPRGGYT
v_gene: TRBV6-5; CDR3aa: ASSFQGTLNTEAF
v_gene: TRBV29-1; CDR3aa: SVEEPRAPYEQY
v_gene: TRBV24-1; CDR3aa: ATGTGGYEQY
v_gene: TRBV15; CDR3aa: ATRNGGAHNEQF
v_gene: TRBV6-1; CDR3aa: ASRDRGAKNIQY
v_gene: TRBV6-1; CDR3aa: ASSESKVYSNQPQH
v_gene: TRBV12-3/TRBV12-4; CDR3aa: ASSLGRGPGNTIY
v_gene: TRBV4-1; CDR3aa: ASSVPGGANSPLH
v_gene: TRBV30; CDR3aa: AWSPGVAEAF
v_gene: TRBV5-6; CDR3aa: ASSSGGSKETQY
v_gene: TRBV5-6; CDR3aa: ASSYGTGLNTEAF
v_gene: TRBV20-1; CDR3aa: SAALAGAENIQY